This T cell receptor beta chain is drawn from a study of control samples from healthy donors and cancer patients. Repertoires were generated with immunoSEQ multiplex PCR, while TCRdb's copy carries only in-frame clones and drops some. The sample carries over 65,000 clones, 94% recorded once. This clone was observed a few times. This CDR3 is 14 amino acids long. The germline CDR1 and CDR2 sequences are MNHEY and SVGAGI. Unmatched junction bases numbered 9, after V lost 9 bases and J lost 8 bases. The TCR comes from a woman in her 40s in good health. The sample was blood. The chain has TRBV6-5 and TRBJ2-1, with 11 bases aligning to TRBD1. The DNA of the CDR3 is TGTGCCAGTCCCGGACAGGGGGCGAGCGATGAGCAGTTCTTC. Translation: CASPGQGASDEQFF.